The entry below describes one TCR beta chain. The data originate from a study of blood T cell repertoires in COVID-19. Study-wide context: Samples of COVID-19 (acute and convalescent) were obtained from the United States, Italy and Spain. Sample material is recorded as cDNA or gDNA derived from T cells, B-cell-depleted T cells, or PBMCs.

V lost 5 bases and J lost 9, with 17 bases in between. The CDR3 is 14 residues long. Per germline, CDR1 SGHTA and CDR2 FQGNSA. Original handling: Reference gene primer amplification yielded estimated nucleated cell counts. Assay used: immunoSEQ multiplex PCR; TCRdb lists only in-frame clones, some missing. V and J calls and clone size are as listed in that table; D and trimming were resolved from the DNA. The repertoire has 100,000 to 150,000 clones, 80% to 95% of them found once; the top ten carry around 1.9%. This TCR came from a man between 45 and 60 years old with COVID-19, enrolled during active disease. Material for sequencing was peripheral blood. The chain employs TRBV7-2 and TRBJ2-1, with a weak D call TRBD2 (7 bases). CDR3 nucleotides: TGTGCCAGCAGCCCAAGGGGGGGTCTGGGTGAGCAGTTCTTC. Translated: CASSPRGGLGEQFF.